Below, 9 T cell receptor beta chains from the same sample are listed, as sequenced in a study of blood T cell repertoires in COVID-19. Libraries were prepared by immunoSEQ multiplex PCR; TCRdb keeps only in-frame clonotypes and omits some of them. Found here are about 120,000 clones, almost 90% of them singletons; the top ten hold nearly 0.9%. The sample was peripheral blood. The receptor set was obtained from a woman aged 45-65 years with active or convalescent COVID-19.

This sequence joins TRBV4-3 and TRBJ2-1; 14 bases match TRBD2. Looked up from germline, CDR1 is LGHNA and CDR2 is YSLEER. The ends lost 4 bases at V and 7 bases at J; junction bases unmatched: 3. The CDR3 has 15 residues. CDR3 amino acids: CASSRLAGGGNEQFF. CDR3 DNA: TGCGCCAGCAGCCGACTAGCGGGAGGGGGGAATGAGCAGTTCTTC.

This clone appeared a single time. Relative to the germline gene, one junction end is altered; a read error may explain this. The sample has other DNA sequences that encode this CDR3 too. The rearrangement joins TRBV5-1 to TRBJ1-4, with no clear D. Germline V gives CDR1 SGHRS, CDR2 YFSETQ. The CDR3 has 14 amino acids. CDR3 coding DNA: TGCGCCAGCAGCTTGGAGAGGGCGAATGAAAAATTGTTTTTT. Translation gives CASSLERANEKLFF.

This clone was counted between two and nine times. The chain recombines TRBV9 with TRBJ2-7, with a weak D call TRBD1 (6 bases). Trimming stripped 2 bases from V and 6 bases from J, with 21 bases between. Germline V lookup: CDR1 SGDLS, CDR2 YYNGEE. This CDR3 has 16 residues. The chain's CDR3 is CASSVNTGSSVGEQYF. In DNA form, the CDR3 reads TGTGCCAGCAGCGTGAATACAGGGAGCTCTGTCGGCGAGCAGTACTTC.

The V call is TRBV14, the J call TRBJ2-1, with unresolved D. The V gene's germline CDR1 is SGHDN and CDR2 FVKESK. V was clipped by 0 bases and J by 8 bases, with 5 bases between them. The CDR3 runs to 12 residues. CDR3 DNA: TGTGCCAGCAGCCAAGATTCGGATGAGCAGTTCTTC. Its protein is CASSQDSDEQFF.

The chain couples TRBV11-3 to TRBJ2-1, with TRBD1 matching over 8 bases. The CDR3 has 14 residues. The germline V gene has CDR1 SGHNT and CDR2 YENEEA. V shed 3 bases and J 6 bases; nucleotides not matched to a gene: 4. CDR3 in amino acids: CASSFRGLGNEQFF. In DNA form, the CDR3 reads TGTGCCAGCAGCTTCAGGGGGCTAGGCAATGAGCAGTTCTTC.

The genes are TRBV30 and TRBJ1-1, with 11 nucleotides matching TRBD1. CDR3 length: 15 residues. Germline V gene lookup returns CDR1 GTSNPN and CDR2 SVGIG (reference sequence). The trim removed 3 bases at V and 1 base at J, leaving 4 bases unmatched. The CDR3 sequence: CAWSQGQGGNTEAFF. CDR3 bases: TGTGCCTGGAGCCAGGGACAGGGGGGGAACACTGAAGCTTTCTTT.

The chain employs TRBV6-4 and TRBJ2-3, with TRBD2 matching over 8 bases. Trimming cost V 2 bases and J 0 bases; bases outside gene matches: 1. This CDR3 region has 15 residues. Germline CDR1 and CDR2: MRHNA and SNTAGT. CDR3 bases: TGTGCCAGCAGTGACAGCGGGGGTAGCACAGATACGCAGTATTTT. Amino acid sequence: CASSDSGGSTDTQYF.

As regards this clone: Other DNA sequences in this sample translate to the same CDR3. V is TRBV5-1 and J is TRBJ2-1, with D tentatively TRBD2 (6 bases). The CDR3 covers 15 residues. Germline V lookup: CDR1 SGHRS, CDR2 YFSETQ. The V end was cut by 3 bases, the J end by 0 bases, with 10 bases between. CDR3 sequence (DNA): TGCGCCAGCAGCTATAGCGGAAGCTCCTACAATGAGCAGTTCTTC. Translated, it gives CASSYSGSSYNEQFF.

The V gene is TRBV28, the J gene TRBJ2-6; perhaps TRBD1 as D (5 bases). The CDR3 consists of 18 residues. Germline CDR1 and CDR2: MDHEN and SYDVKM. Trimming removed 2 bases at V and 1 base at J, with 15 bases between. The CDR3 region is CASSLRGRLASGANVLTF. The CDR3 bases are TGTGCCAGCAGTTTAAGGGGCAGGTTGGCTTCTGGGGCCAACGTCCTGACTTTC.